This T cell receptor beta chain was sequenced during a study of tumor-infiltrating lymphocytes in localized non-small cell lung cancer. Study-level results: Only some patients had TCR sequencing, depending on available tissue. Each assay used a separate piece of the same tissue.

This CDR3 has 13 residues. V lost 3 bases, J lost 6 bases, and 12 bases lay in between. CDR1 SEHNR and CDR2 FQNEAQ come from the germline V gene (reference sequence). As concerns this clone: Its specificity is unknown.

Produced via immunoSEQ multiplex PCR; TCRdb's table is partial and in-frame only. The sample includes about 14,000 clones, nearly 70% of them seen just once. The rearrangement links TRBV7-9 to TRBJ2-7, with a possible D match to TRBD2 (5 bases). Material: uninvolved lung tissue not adjacent to the tumor. The receptor was isolated from a human donor with non-small cell lung cancer. CDR3 protein: CASSLLLDSEQYF. For the CDR3, the DNA is TGTGCCAGCAGCTTGTTACTAGATAGCGAGCAGTACTTC. The variable domain in full, with the rest retrieved from reference TRBV7-9 and TRBJ2-7, is DTGVSQNPRHKITKRGQNVTFRCDPISEHNRLYWYRQTLGQGPEFLTYFQNEAQLEKSRLLSDRFSAERPKGSFSTLEIQRTEQGDSAMYLCASSLLLDSEQYFGPGTRLTVT.